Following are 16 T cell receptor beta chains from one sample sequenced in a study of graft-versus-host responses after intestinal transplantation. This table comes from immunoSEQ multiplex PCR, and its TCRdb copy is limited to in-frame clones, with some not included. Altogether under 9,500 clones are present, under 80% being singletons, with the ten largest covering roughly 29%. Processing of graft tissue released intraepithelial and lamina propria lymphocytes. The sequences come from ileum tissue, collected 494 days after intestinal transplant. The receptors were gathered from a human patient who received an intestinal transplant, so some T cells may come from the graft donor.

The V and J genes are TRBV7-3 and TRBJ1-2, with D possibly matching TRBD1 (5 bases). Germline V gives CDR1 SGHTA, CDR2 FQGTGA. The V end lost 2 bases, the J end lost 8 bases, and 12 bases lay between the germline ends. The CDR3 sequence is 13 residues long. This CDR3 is CASSLRPGDGYTF. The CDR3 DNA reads TGTGCCAGCAGCTTACGTCCGGGGGACGGCTACACCTTC.

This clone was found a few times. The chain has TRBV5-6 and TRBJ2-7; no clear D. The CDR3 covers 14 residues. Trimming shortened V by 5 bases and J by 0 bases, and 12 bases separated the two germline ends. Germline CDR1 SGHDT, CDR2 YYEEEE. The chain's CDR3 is CASRYRASSYEQYF. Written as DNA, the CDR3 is TGTGCCAGCAGGTACAGAGCGTCCTCCTACGAGCAGTACTTC.

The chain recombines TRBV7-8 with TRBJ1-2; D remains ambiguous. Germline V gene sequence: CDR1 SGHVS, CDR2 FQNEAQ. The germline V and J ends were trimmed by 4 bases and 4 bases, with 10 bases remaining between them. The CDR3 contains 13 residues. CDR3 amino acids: CASSSREIYGYTF. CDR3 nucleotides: TGTGCCAGCAGCTCCCGGGAGATCTATGGCTACACCTTC.

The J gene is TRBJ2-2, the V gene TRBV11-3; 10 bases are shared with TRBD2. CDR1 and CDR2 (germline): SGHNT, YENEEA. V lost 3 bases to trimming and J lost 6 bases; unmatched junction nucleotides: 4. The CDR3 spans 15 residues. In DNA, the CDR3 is TGTGCCAGCAGCTTCCTAGCGGGAGAAGCCGGGGAGCTGTTTTTT. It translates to CASSFLAGEAGELFF. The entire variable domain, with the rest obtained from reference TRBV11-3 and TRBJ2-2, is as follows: EAGVVQSPRYKIIEKKQPVAFWCNPISGHNTLYWYLQNLGQGPELLIRYENEEAVDDSQLPKDRFSAERLKGVDSTLKIQPAELGDSAVYLCASSFLAGEAGELFFGEGSRLTVL.

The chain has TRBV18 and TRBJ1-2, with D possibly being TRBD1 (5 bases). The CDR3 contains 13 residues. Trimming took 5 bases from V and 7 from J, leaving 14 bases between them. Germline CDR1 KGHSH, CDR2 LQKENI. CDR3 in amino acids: CASSSMDRGGYTF. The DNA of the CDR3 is TGTGCCAGCTCATCTATGGATAGGGGTGGCTACACCTTC.

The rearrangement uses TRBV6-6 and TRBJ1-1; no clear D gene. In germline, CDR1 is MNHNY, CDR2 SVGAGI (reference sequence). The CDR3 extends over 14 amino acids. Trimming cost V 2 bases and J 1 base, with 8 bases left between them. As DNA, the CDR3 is TGTGCCAGCAGTTACGGGCCCTGGAACACTGAAGCTTTCTTT. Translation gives CASSYGPWNTEAFF.

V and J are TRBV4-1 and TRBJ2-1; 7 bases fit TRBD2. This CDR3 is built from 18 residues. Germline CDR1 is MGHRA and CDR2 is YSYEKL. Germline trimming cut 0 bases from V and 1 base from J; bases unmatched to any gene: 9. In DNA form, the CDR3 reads TGCGCCAGCAGCCAAGAGGGAGGGTGGACTCTTTCCTACAATGAGCAGTTCTTC. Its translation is CASSQEGGWTLSYNEQFF.

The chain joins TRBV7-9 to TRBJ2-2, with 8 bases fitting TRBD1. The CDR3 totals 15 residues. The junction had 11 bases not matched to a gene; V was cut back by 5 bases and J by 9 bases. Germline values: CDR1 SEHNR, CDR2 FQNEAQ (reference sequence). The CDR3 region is CASSQGTGGNRELFF. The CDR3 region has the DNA TGTGCCAGCAGCCAGGGGACAGGAGGTAACCGGGAGCTGTTTTTT.

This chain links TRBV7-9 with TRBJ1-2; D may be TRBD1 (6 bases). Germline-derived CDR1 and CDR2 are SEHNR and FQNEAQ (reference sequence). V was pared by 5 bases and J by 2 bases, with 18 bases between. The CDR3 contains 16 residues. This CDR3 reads CASSRHGTTLNYGYTF. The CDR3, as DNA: TGTGCCAGCAGCAGGCACGGGACAACCCTAAACTATGGCTACACCTTC.

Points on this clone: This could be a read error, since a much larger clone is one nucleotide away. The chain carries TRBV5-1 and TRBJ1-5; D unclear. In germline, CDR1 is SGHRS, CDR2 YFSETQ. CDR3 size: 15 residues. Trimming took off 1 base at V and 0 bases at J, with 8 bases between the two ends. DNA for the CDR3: TGCGCCAGCAGCTTGCTGTCAGTTAGCAATCAGCCCCAGCATTTT. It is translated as CASSLLSVSNQPQHF.

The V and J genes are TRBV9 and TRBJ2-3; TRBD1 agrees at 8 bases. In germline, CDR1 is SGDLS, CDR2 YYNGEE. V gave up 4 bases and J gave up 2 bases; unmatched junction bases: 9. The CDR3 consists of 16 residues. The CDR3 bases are TGTGCCAGCAGCCCGTACCGGACAGGGTCCACAGATACGCAGTATTTT. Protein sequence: CASSPYRTGSTDTQYF.

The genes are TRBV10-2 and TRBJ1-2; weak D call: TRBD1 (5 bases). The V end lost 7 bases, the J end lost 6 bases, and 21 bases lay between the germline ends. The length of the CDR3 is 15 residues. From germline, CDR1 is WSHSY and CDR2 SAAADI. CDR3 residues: CASTETRTSQDGYTF. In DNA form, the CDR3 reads TGCGCCAGCACCGAGACCAGGACTTCACAGGATGGCTACACCTTC.

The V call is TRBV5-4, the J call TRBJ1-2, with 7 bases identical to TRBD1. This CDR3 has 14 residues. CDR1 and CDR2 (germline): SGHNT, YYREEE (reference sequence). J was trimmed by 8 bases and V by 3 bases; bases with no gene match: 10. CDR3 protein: CASSSETGFLGYTF. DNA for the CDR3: TGTGCCAGCAGCTCTGAGACAGGGTTCTTAGGCTACACCTTC.

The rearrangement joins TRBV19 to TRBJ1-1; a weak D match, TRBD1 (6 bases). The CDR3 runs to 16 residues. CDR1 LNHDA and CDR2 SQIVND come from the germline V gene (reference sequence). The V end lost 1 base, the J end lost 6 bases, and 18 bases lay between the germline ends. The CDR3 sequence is CASSIGPRGGQPEAFF. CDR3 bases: TGTGCCAGTAGTATAGGTCCGAGGGGGGGACAACCTGAAGCTTTCTTT.

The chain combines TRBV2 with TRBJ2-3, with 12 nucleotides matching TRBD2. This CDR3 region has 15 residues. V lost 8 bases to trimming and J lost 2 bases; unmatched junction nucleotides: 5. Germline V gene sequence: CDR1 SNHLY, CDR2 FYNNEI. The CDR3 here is CASHRLAGATDTQYF. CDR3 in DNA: TGTGCCAGCCACCGACTAGCGGGAGCCACAGATACGCAGTATTTT. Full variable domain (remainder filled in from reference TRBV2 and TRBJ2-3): EPEVTQTPSHQVTQMGQEVILRCVPISNHLYFYWYRQILGQKVEFLVSFYNNEISEKSEIFDDQFSVERPDGSNFTLKIRSTKLEDSAMYFCASHRLAGATDTQYFGPGTRLTVL.

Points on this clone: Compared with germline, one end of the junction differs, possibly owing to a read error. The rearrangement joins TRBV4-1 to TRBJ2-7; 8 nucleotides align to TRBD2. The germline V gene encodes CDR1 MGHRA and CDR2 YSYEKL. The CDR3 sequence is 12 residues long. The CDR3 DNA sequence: TGTGCCAGCAGCACGGGGGGGTATGAGCAGTACTTC. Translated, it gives CASSTGGYEQYF.